The T cell receptor beta chain described here comes from a study of T cell changes during pregnancy in multiple sclerosis. Profiled with immunoSEQ multiplex PCR; TCRdb holds only in-frame clones, not every one. The data hold fewer than 40,000 clones, with 80% to 90% observed a single time. V was pared by 4 bases and J by 4 bases, with 2 bases of the junction left unmatched. The CDR3 runs 13 residues. The germline CDR1 and CDR2 sequences are LGHNA and YSLEER. The J gene is TRBJ2-3, the V gene TRBV4-3, with 7 positions matching TRBD2. This receptor was obtained from a female donor with multiple sclerosis, enrolled in a pregnancy study. The sample was CD8+ T cells from peripheral blood mononuclear cells, taken in the first trimester of pregnancy. For the CDR3, the DNA is TGCGCCAGCAGCCTAAGCGGGGCAGATACGCAGTATTTT. Its translation is CASSLSGADTQYF.